This TCR beta chain comes out of a study of identical twins. Findings and caveats of the study: In monozygotic twins, models underestimated the sharing of out-of-frame TCR alpha.

The sample holds many counts of this clonotype. Its cognate antigen is unknown. Trimming left V 5 bases short and J 8 bases short, with 21 bases between. The CDR3 contains 15 residues. MiXCR, run by TCRdb on the 5' RACE reads, gives a single entry per CDR3 protein. The table has 240,000 or so distinct CDR3 sequences, more than 9.5% seen once. These data were also reused for a study on yellow fever vaccine responses in identical twins.

V gene TRBV12-3 or TRBV12-4 combines with J gene TRBJ1-2, with TRBD1 as a possible D gene (5 bases). The source material was memory (CD45RO+) T cells sorted from blood. This TCR came from a woman aged 18 to 35 in good health. The CDR3 loop is CASSDRAGGTAGYTF. Here the CDR3 DNA reads TGTGCCAGCAGTGACCGAGCAGGAGGGACCGCCGGCTACACCTTC.